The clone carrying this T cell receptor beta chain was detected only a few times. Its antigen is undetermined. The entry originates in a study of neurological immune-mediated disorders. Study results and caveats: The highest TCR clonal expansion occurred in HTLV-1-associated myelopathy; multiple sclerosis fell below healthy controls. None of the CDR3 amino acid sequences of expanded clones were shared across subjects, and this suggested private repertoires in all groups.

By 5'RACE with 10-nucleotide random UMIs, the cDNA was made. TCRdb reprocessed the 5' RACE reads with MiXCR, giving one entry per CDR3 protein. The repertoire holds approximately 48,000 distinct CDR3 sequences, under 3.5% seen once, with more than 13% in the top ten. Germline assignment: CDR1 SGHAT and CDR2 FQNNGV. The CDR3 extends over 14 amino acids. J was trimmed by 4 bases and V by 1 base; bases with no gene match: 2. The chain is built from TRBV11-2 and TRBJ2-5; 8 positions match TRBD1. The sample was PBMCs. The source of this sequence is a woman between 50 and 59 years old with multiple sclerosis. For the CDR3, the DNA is TGTGCCAGCAGCTTAGCCAGGGGGCGAGAGACCCAGTACTTC. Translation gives CASSLARGRETQYF.